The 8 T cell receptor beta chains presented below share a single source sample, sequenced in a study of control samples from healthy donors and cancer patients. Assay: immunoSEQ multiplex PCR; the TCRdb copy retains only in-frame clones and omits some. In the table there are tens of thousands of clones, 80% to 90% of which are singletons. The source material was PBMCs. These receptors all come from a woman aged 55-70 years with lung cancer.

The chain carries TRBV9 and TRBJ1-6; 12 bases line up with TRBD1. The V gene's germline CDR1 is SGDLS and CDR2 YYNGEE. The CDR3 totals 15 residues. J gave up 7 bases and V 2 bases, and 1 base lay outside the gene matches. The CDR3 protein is CASSVGTGGNSPLHF. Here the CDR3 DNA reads TGTGCCAGCAGCGTCGGGACAGGGGGCAATTCACCCCTCCACTTT.

CDR3 bases: TGTGCCAGCAGCTTAGTCGGCGGGGGGGAGACCCAGTACTTC. Its translation is CASSLVGGGETQYF. This chain joins TRBV11-3 and TRBJ2-5; TRBD2 aligns across 8 bases. Germline CDR1 reads SGHNT; CDR2 reads YENEEA. V shed 1 base and J 5 bases; nucleotides not matched to a gene: 3. This CDR3 region has 14 residues.

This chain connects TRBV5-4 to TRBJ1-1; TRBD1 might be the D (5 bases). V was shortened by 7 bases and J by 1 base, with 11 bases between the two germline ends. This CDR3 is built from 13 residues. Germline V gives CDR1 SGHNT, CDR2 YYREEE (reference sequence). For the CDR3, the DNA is TGTGCCAGCCTTAATCAGGGGAACACTGAAGCTTTCTTT. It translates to CASLNQGNTEAFF.

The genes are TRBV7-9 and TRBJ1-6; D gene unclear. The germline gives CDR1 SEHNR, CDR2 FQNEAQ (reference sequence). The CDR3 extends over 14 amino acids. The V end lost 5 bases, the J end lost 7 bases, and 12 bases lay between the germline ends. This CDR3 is CASSSWTENSPLHF. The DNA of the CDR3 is TGTGCCAGCAGCAGTTGGACCGAGAATTCACCCCTCCACTTT.

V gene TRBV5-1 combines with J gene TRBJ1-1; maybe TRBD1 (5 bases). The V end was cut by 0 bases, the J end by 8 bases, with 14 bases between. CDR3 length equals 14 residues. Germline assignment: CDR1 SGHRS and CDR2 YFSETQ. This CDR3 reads CASSLASGGTEAFF. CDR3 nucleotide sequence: TGCGCCAGCAGCTTGGCCTCGGGGGGAACCGAAGCTTTCTTT.

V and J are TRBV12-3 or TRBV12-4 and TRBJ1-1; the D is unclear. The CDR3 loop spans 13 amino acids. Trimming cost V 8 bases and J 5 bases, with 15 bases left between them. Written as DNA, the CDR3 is TGTGCCAGCGTCGGACCTAGGGATACTGAAGCTTTCTTT. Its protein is CASVGPRDTEAFF.

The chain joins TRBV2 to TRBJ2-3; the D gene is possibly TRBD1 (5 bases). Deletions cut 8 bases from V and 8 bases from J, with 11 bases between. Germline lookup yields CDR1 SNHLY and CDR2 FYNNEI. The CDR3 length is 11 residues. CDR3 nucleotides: TGTGCCAGCTCATTTCAGGGTACGCAGTATTTT. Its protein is CASSFQGTQYF.

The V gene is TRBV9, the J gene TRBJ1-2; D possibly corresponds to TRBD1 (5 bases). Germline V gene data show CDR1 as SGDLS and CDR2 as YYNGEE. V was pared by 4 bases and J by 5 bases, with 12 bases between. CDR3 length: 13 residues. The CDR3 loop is CASSRDRVYGYTF. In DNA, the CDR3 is TGTGCCAGCAGCCGGGACCGAGTATATGGCTACACCTTC. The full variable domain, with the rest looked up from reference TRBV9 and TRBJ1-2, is DSGVTQTPKHLITATGQRVTLRCSPRSGDLSVYWYQQSLDQGLQFLIQYYNGEERAKGNILERFSAQQFPDLHSELNLSSLELGDSALYFCASSRDRVYGYTFGSGTRLTVV.